The 16 T cell receptor beta chains below all came from one sample that was sequenced in a study of shared clonotypes between healthy human individuals. Clones were read by immunoSEQ multiplex PCR, and TCRdb kept only the in-frame ones, dropping some. The profile covers some 2,000,000 clones, with approximately 95% appearing a single time and approximately 0.13% taken by the ten largest. The sample comprised naive CD4+ T cells sorted from blood. The subset: CD45RA+ positively selected. The receptors were sampled from a man younger than 30 in good health.

The chain couples TRBV6-5 to TRBJ2-2; the match to TRBD2 covers 10 bases. J gave up 7 bases and V 10 bases, and 12 bases lay outside the gene matches. Germline CDR1 MNHEY, CDR2 SVGAGI. This CDR3 has 15 amino acids. The CDR3 reads CATLSGGAGSGELFF. In DNA, the CDR3 is TGTGCCACATTAAGCGGGGGGGCCGGGAGCGGGGAGCTGTTTTTT.

A remark on this clone: The same CDR3 also results from other DNA sequences found in this sample. The V gene is TRBV10-3, the J gene TRBJ2-1; weak D call: TRBD1 (6 bases). V was clipped by 4 bases and J by 2 bases, with 9 bases between them. CDR1 and CDR2 (germline): ENHRY, SYGVKD. The CDR3 extends over 14 amino acids. CDR3 protein: CAISGQGTYNEQFF. In nucleotides, the CDR3 is TGTGCCATCAGTGGTCAGGGGACCTACAATGAGCAGTTCTTC.

The chain employs TRBV7-8 and TRBJ2-3, with D unresolved. This CDR3 has 16 amino acids. Germline CDR1 is SGHVS and CDR2 is FQNEAQ. Trimming left V 5 bases short and J 1 base short, with 16 bases between. The DNA for the CDR3 is TGTGCCAGCAGCCCCGGGCGGCTACAACGCACAGATACGCAGTATTTT. It codes for CASSPGRLQRTDTQYF.

This chain links TRBV7-2 with TRBJ2-1; a possible D gene is TRBD1 (6 bases). V was trimmed by 5 bases and J by 7 bases, leaving 18 bases between them. CDR3 size: 15 residues. In germline, CDR1 is SGHTA, CDR2 FQGNSA. The CDR3 nucleotides read TGTGCCAGCAGCCGGCAGGGAGTTAGGGGGAATGAGCAGTTCTTC. This encodes CASSRQGVRGNEQFF.

The V and J genes are TRBV6-5 and TRBJ1-4; tentative D call: TRBD1 (6 bases). Trimming cost V 5 bases and J 0 bases, with 10 bases left between them. In germline, CDR1 is MNHEY, CDR2 SVGAGI. CDR3 size: 15 residues. CDR3 protein: CASSQKGATNEKLFF. The CDR3 DNA reads TGTGCCAGCAGTCAAAAGGGGGCAACTAATGAAAAACTGTTTTTT.

The chain has TRBV19 and TRBJ2-7, with 10 positions matching TRBD1. Germline CDR1 is LNHDA and CDR2 is SQIVND (reference sequence). J lost 0 bases, V lost 4 bases, and 3 bases had no gene match. The CDR3 extends over 15 amino acids. As DNA, the CDR3 is TGTGCCAGTAGTACCCGGACAGGGGGCTCCTACGAGCAGTACTTC. As protein: CASSTRTGGSYEQYF.

This chain joins TRBV6-5 and TRBJ1-4, with D possibly TRBD1 on 6 matching bases. This CDR3 is built from 15 residues. CDR1 MNHEY and CDR2 SVGAGI come from the germline V gene. Trimming removed 2 bases at V and 5 bases at J, with 12 bases between. The CDR3: CASSYLSTGNEKLFF. CDR3 bases: TGTGCCAGCAGTTACCTCTCGACAGGCAATGAAAAACTGTTTTTT.

The chain employs TRBV6-5 and TRBJ2-7; D is perhaps TRBD2 (6 bases). With 2 bases removed from V and 12 bases from J, the gap between germline ends came to 23 bases. The CDR3 length is 15 residues. Looked up from germline, CDR1 is MNHEY and CDR2 is SVGAGI. CDR3 loop: CASSYRDVRGSQVYF. The CDR3 coding sequence is TGTGCCAGCAGTTACCGGGATGTCCGGGGGTCCCAAGTGTACTTC.

V gene TRBV7-9 combines with J gene TRBJ2-6; D is perhaps TRBD1 (6 bases). V lost 6 bases and J lost 1, with 22 bases in between. Germline values: CDR1 SEHNR, CDR2 FQNEAQ (reference sequence). The CDR3 is 19 amino acids. CDR3 nucleotides: TGTGCCAGCAGATTAACAGCAGGGGTCCCGCAATCTGGGGCCAACGTCCTGACTTTC. Translating it yields CASRLTAGVPQSGANVLTF.

This clone was recorded only once. The rearrangement uses TRBV5-1 and TRBJ1-2; D perhaps matches TRBD1 (5 bases). The germline CDR1 and CDR2 sequences are SGHRS and YFSETQ. V lost 3 bases, J lost 0 bases, and 12 bases lay in between. This CDR3 comprises 15 residues. CDR3 amino acids: CASSSPDTSNYGYTF. The CDR3 DNA sequence: TGCGCCAGCAGCTCCCCGGACACCTCTAACTATGGCTACACCTTC.

The V gene is TRBV11-2, the J gene TRBJ2-6; D is perhaps TRBD2 (5 bases). This CDR3 has 15 amino acids. Germline V gene lookup returns CDR1 SGHAT and CDR2 FQNNGV. Trimming took off 5 bases at V and 3 bases at J, with 11 bases between the two ends. In DNA form, the CDR3 reads TGTGCCAGCAGCCTCCGGGGTCATGGGGCCAACGTCCTGACTTTC. As protein: CASSLRGHGANVLTF. The complete variable domain, with remaining parts taken from reference TRBV11-2 and TRBJ2-6, reads EAGVAQSPRYKIIEKRQSVAFWCNPISGHATLYWYQQILGQGPKLLIQFQNNGVVDDSQLPKDRFSAERLKGVDSTLKIQPAKLEDSAVYLCASSLRGHGANVLTFGAGSRLTVL.

V is TRBV7-9 and J is TRBJ2-7, with 8 bases matching TRBD2. This CDR3 region has 16 residues. From germline, CDR1 is SEHNR and CDR2 FQNEAQ (reference sequence). The junction had 12 bases not matched to a gene; V was cut back by 6 bases and J by 2 bases. The CDR3 protein is CASRSRPAGGPYEQYF. In nucleotides, the CDR3 is TGTGCCAGCAGGTCTCGTCCGGCGGGAGGCCCCTACGAGCAGTACTTC.

The chain carries TRBV21-1 and TRBJ1-4. TRBV21-1 is given as a pseudogene. The CDR3 runs 17 residues. CDR3 in amino acids: CASSKQTTGGSNEKLFF. CDR3 in DNA: TGTGCCAGCAGCAAACAAACCACTGGGGGTTCCAATGAAAAACTGTTTTTT.

The chain uses TRBV7-3 and TRBJ2-2; TRBD1 agrees at 8 bases. CDR1 and CDR2 (germline): SGHTA, FQGTGA. Unmatched junction bases numbered 1, after V lost 4 bases and J lost 0 bases. The CDR3 consists of 15 residues. This CDR3 is CASSSTGANTGELFF. The CDR3 nucleotides read TGTGCCAGCAGCTCGACAGGGGCGAACACCGGGGAGCTGTTTTTT.

In this sample, this clone turned up once. V and J are TRBV2 and TRBJ2-7; 8 bases map to TRBD2. The CDR3 extends over 12 amino acids. Germline assignment: CDR1 SNHLY and CDR2 FYNNEI. Trimming cost V 8 bases and J 4 bases; bases outside gene matches: 4. CDR3 sequence (DNA): TGTGCCAGCCGGGAGGGGTTGTACGAGCAGTACTTC. As protein: CASREGLYEQYF.

V is TRBV4-3 and J is TRBJ1-6; D is uncertain. This CDR3 is 15 amino acids long. Germline V lookup: CDR1 LGHNA, CDR2 YSLEER. V lost 0 bases, J lost 6 bases, and 9 bases lay in between. The CDR3 DNA follows: TGCGCCAGCAGCCAAGACGGGGTAGGTAATTCACCCCTCCACTTT. Translation: CASSQDGVGNSPLHF.